Listed here is a single T cell receptor beta chain. Its antigen is still unknown. The treatment here: treatment-naive control, cytoreductive nephrectomy. Control tumors came from treatment-naive patients without prior radiation. TCRdb's table, derived via immunoSEQ multiplex PCR, lists solely in-frame clones and lacks some. The data contain about 12,000 clones, roughly 65% of them singletons. The sample originates from a study of radiation and T cells in renal cell carcinoma. Study-wide results and limits: Tumor samples were small regions of roughly 1 g. Irradiated tumors had higher TCR clonality than control tumors. Compared with controls, irradiated tumors had more, larger dominant CDR3 motifs.

The CDR3 is 15 amino acids. The V gene's germline CDR1 is SEHNR and CDR2 FQNEAQ (reference sequence). The V gene lost 1 base and the J gene lost 8 bases, with 17 bases spanning the gap. The sample here was tumor tissue, taken from a patient whose treatment was nephrectomy without radiotherapy. The sequence was obtained from a woman of 80 years or more with renal cell carcinoma. The chain is built from TRBV7-9 and TRBJ1-1, with D hard to call. CDR3 nucleotide sequence: TGTGCCAGCAGCTTAGGGAATAGACCGAATCTAGAAGCTTTCTTT. This gives the protein CASSLGNRPNLEAFF.